This T cell receptor beta chain derives from a study of cytomegalovirus exposure and HLA in healthy donors. Points from the study as a whole: Trimming of TCR beta V- and J-genes showed a link, identified in a later analysis, to a missense DCLRE1C variant. Analyzed later, most CMV-associated TCR beta chains appeared HLA-restricted. Three of the chains that were CMV-associated were confirmed in vitro to be specific for CMV antigens. It was reported that the classifier diagnosed cytomegalovirus status with high specificity and sensitivity in both the original and validation cohorts.

Trimming took 5 bases from V and 6 from J; bases not matched to a gene: 2. The length of the CDR3 is 13 residues. Germline V gene sequence: CDR1 SGHDN, CDR2 FVKESK. The study ran its PCR with 60 Vbeta and 13 Jbeta primers. Only in-frame clones appear in the TCRdb table, and some are missing; sequencing was by immunoSEQ multiplex PCR. This table holds 150,000 to 200,000 clones, around three quarters found once. Concerning this clone: Antigen unknown.

The chain has TRBV14 and TRBJ1-5; TRBD1 agrees at 9 bases. The TCR was taken from a woman aged 50 to 65 in good health and CMV-seronegative. The sequenced material came from PBMCs. CDR3 loop: CASSTGGGQPQHF. The CDR3 DNA is TGTGCCAGCAGCACAGGGGGCGGTCAGCCCCAGCATTTT.